The 8 T cell receptor beta chains given below trace back to one sample, sequenced in a study of blood T cells in healthy people across ages (dated by TCRdb to about 2015). The library was obtained by 5' RACE. The instrument given in TCRdb is Illumina HiSeq 2500. The second PCR ran for roughly 7 to 11 cycles and used a J-beta primer mix along with a sample-barcoded 5' primer. Using fastp trimming at Q25 and MiXCR clonotype assembly, TCRdb reanalyzed the public sequencing data and kept in-frame beta chains. Every CDR3 protein is listed once, alongside the most common genes and DNA of its rows. Counted in this sample were under 1,000,000 distinct CDR3 sequences; about 34% of them appeared once. 10% to 15% of the sample comes from the top ten. Specimen: blood. The receptors were gathered from a man between 18 and 29 years old in good health.

As regards this clonotype: The junction shows a germline mismatch at one end, possibly a read error. The chain is built from TRBV3-1 and TRBJ2-1; D assignment may be TRBD1 or TRBD2 (6 bases each). The CDR3 runs 15 residues. Germline CDR1 is LGHDT and CDR2 is YNNKEL (reference sequence). CDR3 nucleotides: TGTGCCAGCGGCCAAGGGGGGTCGTCCTACAATGAGCAGTTCTTC. Encoded protein: CASGQGGSSYNEQFF.

The J gene is TRBJ2-1, the V gene TRBV24-1; 7 positions agree with TRBD1. The V and J ends lost 5 bases and 5 bases, in that order; junction bases with no gene match: 8. The CDR3 covers 15 residues. Germline CDR1 KGHDR, CDR2 SFDVKD. This CDR3 reads CATSGVGTVDNEQFF. The CDR3 bases are TGTGCCACCAGTGGGGTCGGGACAGTCGACAATGAGCAGTTCTTC.

This clonotype showed up many times. V and J are TRBV5-1 and TRBJ2-7; D gene ambiguous. Germline CDR1 reads SGHRS; CDR2 reads YFSETQ. The CDR3 runs to 13 residues. V was pared by 0 bases and J by 2 bases, with 6 bases between. The CDR3: CASSLDPAYEQYF. The CDR3 DNA follows: TGCGCCAGCAGCTTGGACCCTGCCTACGAGCAGTACTTC.

V and J are TRBV29-1 and TRBJ2-7; TRBD2 matches 7 bases. Germline V gives CDR1 SQVTM, CDR2 ANQGSEA. J gave up 3 bases and V 7 bases, and 6 bases lay outside the gene matches. The CDR3 consists of 12 residues. CDR3 amino acids: CSGGSSGYEQYF. DNA of the CDR3: TGCAGCGGTGGTTCTAGCGGCTACGAGCAGTACTTC.

V usage is TRBV5-1 and J usage is TRBJ2-5; D is uncertain. Germline assignment: CDR1 SGHRS and CDR2 YFSETQ. V was clipped by 2 bases and J by 11 bases, with 16 bases between them. The CDR3 runs 13 residues. CDR3 sequence reads: CASSFFRYNEQYF. In nucleotides, the CDR3 is TGCGCCAGCAGCTTTTTCAGGTACAATGAGCAGTACTTC. The whole variable domain, filled in from reference TRBV5-1 and TRBJ2-5, reads KAGVTQTPRYLIKTRGQQVTLSCSPISGHRSVSWYQQTPGQGLQFLFEYFSETQRNKGNFPGRFSGRQFSNSRSEMNVSTLELGDSALYLCASSFFRYNEQYFGPGTRLLVL.

This clonotype was detected many times. J is TRBJ2-5 and V is TRBV7-9, with 10 bases aligning to TRBD2. V lost 6 bases to trimming and J lost 5 bases; unmatched junction nucleotides: 9. Germline CDR1 reads SEHNR; CDR2 reads FQNEAQ (reference sequence). The CDR3 spans 15 residues. CDR3: CASRPSSGGLETQYF. The CDR3 DNA sequence: TGTGCCAGCAGACCATCTAGCGGGGGTTTGGAGACCCAGTACTTC. The full variable domain, in which reference TRBV7-9 and TRBJ2-5 provide the parts outside the CDR3, is DTGVSQNPRHKITKRGQNVTFRCDPISEHNRLYWYRQTLGQGPEFLTYFQNEAQLEKSRLLSDRFSAERPKGSFSTLEIQRTEQGDSAMYLCASRPSSGGLETQYFGPGTRLLVL.

A remark on this clonotype: A much larger clone differs by one base, so this may be a read error. This chain links TRBV6-5 with TRBJ2-1; the match to TRBD2 covers 10 bases. The CDR3 spans 16 residues. The germline V gene has CDR1 MNHEY and CDR2 SVGAGI. The ends lost 4 bases at V and 6 bases at J; junction bases unmatched: 9. CDR3 sequence reads: CASSLAGTSASNEQFF. DNA for the CDR3: TGTGCCAGCAGTTTGGCCGGGACTAGCGCCTCCAATGAGCAGTTCTTC.

This chain links TRBV10-3 with TRBJ1-3, with 9 bases that match TRBD1. V was pared by 6 bases and J by 0 bases, with 6 bases of the junction left unmatched. Looked up from germline, CDR1 is ENHRY and CDR2 is SYGVKD. This CDR3 is built from 16 residues. As DNA, the CDR3 is TGTGCCATCAGGACTACAGGGGGCAACTCTGGAAACACCATATATTTT. It translates to CAIRTTGGNSGNTIYF.